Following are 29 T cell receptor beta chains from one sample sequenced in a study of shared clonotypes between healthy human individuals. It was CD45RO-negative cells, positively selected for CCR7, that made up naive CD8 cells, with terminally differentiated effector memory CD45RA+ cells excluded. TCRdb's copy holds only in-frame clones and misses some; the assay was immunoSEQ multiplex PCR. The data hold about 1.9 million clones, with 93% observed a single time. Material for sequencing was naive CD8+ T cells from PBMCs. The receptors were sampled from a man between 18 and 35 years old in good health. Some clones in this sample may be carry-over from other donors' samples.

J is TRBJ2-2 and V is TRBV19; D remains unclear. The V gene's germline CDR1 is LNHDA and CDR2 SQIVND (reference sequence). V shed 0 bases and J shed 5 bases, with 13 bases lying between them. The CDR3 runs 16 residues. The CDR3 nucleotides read TGTGCCAGTAGTATAGATCTTGCGAGTCTTACCGGGGAGCTGTTTTTT. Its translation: CASSIDLASLTGELFF.

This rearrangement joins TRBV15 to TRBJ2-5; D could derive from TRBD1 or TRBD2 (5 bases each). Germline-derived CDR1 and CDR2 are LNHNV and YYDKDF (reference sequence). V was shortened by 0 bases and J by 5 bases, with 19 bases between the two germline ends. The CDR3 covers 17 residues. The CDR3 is CATSRDTAGGWGETQYF. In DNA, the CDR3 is TGTGCCACCAGCAGAGACACTGCTGGTGGATGGGGGGAGACCCAGTACTTC.

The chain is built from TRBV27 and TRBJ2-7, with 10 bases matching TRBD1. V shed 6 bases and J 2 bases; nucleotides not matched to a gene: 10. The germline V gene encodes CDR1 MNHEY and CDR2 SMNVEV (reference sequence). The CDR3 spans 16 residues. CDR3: CASSTRQGAQPYEQYF. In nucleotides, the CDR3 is TGTGCCAGCAGCACACGACAGGGGGCCCAACCCTACGAGCAGTACTTC.

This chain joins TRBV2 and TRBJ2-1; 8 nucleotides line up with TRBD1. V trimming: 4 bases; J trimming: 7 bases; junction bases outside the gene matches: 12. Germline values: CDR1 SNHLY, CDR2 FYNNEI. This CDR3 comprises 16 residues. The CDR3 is CASSGEPRGRGNEQFF. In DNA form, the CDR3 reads TGTGCCAGCAGTGGAGAACCCAGGGGGCGCGGGAATGAGCAGTTCTTC.

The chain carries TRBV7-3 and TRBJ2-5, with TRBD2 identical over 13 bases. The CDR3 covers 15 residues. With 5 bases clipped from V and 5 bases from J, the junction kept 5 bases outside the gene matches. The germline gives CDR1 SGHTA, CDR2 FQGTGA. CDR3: CASSETSGRMETQYF. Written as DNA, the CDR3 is TGTGCCAGCAGCGAGACTAGCGGGAGGATGGAGACCCAGTACTTC.

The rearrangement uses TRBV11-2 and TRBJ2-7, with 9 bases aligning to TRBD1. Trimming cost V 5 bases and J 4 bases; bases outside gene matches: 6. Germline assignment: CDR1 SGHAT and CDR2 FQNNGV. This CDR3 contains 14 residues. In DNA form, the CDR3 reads TGTGCCAGCAGCCAAGGGACAGGGACGTACGAGCAGTACTTC. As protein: CASSQGTGTYEQYF. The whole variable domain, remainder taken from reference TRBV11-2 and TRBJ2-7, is EAGVAQSPRYKIIEKRQSVAFWCNPISGHATLYWYQQILGQGPKLLIQFQNNGVVDDSQLPKDRFSAERLKGVDSTLKIQPAKLEDSAVYLCASSQGTGTYEQYFGPGTRLTVT.

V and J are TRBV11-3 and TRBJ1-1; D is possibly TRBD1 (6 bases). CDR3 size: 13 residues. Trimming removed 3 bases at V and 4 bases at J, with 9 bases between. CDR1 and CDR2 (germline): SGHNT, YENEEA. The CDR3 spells CASSFRGTTEAFF. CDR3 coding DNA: TGTGCCAGCAGCTTCAGGGGTACCACTGAAGCTTTCTTT. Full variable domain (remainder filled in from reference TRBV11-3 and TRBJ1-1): EAGVVQSPRYKIIEKKQPVAFWCNPISGHNTLYWYLQNLGQGPELLIRYENEEAVDDSQLPKDRFSAERLKGVDSTLKIQPAELGDSAVYLCASSFRGTTEAFFGQGTRLTVV.

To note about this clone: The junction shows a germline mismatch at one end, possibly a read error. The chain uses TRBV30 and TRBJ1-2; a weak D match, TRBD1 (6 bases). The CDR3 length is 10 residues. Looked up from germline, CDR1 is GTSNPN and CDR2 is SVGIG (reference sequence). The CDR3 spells CRDMDYGYTF. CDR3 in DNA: TGCCGGGACATGGACTATGGCTACACCTTC.

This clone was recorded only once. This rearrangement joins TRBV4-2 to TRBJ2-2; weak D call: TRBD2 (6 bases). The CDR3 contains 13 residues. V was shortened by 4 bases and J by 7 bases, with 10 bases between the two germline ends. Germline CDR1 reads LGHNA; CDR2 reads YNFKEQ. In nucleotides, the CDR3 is TGTGCCAGCAGCCCGGGGACTTTCGGGGAGCTGTTTTTT. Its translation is CASSPGTFGELFF.

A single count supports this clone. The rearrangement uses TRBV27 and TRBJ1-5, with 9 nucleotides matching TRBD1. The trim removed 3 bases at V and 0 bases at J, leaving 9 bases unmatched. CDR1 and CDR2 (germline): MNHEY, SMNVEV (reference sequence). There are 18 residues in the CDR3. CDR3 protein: CASSFPGQGTDSNQPQHF. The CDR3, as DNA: TGTGCCAGCAGTTTTCCGGGACAGGGCACAGATAGCAATCAGCCCCAGCATTTT.

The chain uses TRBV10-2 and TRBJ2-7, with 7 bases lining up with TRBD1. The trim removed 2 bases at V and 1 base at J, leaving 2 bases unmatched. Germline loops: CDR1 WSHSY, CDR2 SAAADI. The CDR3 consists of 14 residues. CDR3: CASSEPGQSYEQYF. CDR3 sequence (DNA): TGCGCCAGCAGTGAGCCGGGACAGTCCTACGAGCAGTACTTC.

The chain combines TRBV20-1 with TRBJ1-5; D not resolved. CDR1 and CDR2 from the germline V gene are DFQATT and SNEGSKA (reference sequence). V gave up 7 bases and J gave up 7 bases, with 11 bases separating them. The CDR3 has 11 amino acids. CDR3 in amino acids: CSVGYLQPQHF. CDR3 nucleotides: TGCAGTGTGGGGTATTTACAGCCCCAGCATTTT.

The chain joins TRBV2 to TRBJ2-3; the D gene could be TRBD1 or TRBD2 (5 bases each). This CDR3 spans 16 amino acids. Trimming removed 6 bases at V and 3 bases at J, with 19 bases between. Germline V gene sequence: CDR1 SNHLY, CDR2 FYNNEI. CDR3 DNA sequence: TGTGCCAGCAGGATCGGAGCAGGGCCGGGGACAGATACGCAGTATTTT. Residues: CASRIGAGPGTDTQYF. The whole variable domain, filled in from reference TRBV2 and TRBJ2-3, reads EPEVTQTPSHQVTQMGQEVILRCVPISNHLYFYWYRQILGQKVEFLVSFYNNEISEKSEIFDDQFSVERPDGSNFTLKIRSTKLEDSAMYFCASRIGAGPGTDTQYFGPGTRLTVL.

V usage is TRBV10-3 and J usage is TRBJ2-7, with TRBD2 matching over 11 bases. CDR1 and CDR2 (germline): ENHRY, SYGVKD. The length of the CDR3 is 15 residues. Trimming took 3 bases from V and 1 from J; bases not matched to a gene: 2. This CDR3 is CAISEASGGSYEQYF. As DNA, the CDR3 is TGTGCCATCAGTGAAGCTAGCGGGGGGTCCTACGAGCAGTACTTC.

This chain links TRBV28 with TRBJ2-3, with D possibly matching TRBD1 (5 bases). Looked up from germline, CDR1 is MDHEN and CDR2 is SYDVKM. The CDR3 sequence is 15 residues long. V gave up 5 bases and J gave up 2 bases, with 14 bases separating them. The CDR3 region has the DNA TGTGCCAGCAGTACCCCCAGGGTTAACACAGATACGCAGTATTTT. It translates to CASSTPRVNTDTQYF.

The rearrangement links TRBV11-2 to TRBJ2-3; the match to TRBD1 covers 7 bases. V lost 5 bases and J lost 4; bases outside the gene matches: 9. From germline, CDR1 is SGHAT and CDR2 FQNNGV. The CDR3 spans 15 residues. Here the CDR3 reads CASSLRQGRADTQYF. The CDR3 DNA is TGTGCCAGCAGCCTTCGACAGGGTCGGGCAGATACGCAGTATTTT. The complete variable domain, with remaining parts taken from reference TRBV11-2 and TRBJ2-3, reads EAGVAQSPRYKIIEKRQSVAFWCNPISGHATLYWYQQILGQGPKLLIQFQNNGVVDDSQLPKDRFSAERLKGVDSTLKIQPAKLEDSAVYLCASSLRQGRADTQYFGPGTRLTVL.

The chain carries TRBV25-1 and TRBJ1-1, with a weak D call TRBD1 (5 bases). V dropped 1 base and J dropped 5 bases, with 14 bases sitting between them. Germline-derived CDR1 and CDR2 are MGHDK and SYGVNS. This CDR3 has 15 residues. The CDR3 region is CASSEWGRGGTEAFF. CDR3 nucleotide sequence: TGTGCCAGCAGTGAATGGGGACGCGGCGGGACTGAAGCTTTCTTT.

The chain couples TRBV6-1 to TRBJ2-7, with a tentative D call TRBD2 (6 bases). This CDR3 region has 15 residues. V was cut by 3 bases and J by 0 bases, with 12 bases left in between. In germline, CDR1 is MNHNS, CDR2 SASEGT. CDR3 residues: CASSDRGLHSYEQYF. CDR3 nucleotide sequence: TGTGCCAGCAGTGATAGGGGACTCCACTCCTACGAGCAGTACTTC.

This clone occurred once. The DNA of the CDR3 is TGTGCCAGCAGTTTTATATTAGGGGGACAGGCCCAGTATGGCTACACCTTC. It is translated as CASSFILGGQAQYGYTF. The chain joins TRBV27 to TRBJ1-2, with 8 bases aligning to TRBD1. The CDR3 is 17 residues long. Germline V gene sequence: CDR1 MNHEY, CDR2 SMNVEV (reference sequence). V gave up 3 bases and J gave up 5 bases; unmatched junction bases: 14.

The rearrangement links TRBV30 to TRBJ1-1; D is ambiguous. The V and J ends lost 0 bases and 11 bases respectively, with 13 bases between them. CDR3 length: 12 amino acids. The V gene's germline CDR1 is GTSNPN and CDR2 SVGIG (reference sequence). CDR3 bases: TGTGCCTGGAGTGTACTAGGCCGAGATGCTTTCTTT. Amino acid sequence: CAWSVLGRDAFF.

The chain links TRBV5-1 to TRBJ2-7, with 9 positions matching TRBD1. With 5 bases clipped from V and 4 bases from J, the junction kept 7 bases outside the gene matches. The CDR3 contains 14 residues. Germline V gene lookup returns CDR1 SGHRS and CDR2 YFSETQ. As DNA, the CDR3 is TGCGCCAGCAGATACGGACAGGGGTCGTACGAGCAGTACTTC. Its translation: CASRYGQGSYEQYF.

CDR3 bases: TGTGCCAGCAGCGTTCAGGGATCCCCCTACGAGCAGTACTTC. Translation gives CASSVQGSPYEQYF. The J gene is TRBJ2-7, the V gene TRBV5-6; the D gene is possibly TRBD1 (5 bases). Trimming removed 4 bases at V and 2 bases at J, with 13 bases between. This CDR3 comprises 14 residues. The V gene's germline CDR1 is SGHDT and CDR2 YYEEEE.

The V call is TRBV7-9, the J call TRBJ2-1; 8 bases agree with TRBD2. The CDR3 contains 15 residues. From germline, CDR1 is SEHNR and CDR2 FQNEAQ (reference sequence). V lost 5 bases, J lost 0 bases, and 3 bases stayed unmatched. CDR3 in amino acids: CASSRGLGSYNEQFF. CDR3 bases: TGTGCCAGCAGCCGGGGACTAGGCTCCTACAATGAGCAGTTCTTC.

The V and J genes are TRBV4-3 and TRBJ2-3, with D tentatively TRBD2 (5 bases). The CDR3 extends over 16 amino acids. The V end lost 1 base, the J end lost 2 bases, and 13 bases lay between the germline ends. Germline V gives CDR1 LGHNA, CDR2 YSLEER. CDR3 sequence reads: CASSQVGGPHTDTQYF. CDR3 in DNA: TGCGCCAGCAGCCAAGTTGGCGGGCCCCACACAGATACGCAGTATTTT.

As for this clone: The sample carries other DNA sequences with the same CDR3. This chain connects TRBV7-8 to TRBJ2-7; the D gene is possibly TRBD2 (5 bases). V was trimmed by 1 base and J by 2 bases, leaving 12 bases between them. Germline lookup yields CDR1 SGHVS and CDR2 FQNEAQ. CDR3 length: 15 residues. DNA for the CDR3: TGTGCCAGCAGCTTAGGTTCGGGAACTCCCTACGAGCAGTACTTC. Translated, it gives CASSLGSGTPYEQYF.

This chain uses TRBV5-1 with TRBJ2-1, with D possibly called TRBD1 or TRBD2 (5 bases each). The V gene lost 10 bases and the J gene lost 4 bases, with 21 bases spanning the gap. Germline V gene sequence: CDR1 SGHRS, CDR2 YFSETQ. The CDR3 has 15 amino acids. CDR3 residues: CASFEGINLYNEQFF. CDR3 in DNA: TGCGCCTCATTTGAGGGGATAAATTTATACAATGAGCAGTTCTTC.

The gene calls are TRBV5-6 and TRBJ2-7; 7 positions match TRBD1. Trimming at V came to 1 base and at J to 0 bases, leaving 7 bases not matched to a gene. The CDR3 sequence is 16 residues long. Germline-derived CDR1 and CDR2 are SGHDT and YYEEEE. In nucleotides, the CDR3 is TGTGCCAGCAGCTTGATGGGACAGATAAGCTCCTACGAGCAGTACTTC. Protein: CASSLMGQISSYEQYF.

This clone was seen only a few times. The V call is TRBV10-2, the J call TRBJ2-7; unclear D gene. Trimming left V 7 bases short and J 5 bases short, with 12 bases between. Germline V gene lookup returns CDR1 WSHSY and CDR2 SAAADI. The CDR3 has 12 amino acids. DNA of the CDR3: TGCGCCAGCATCGATCGCACAGACGAGCAGTACTTC. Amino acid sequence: CASIDRTDEQYF.

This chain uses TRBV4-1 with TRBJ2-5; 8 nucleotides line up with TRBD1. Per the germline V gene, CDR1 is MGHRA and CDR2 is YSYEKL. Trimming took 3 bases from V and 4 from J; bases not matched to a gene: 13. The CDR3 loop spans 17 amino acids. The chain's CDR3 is CASSQRDTGGRGETQYF. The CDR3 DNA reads TGCGCCAGCAGCCAGAGGGATACAGGGGGAAGGGGAGAGACCCAGTACTTC.